The rows below give T cell receptor beta chains drawn from one sample of a study of PD-1 blockade in classical Hodgkin lymphoma. Libraries were prepared by immunoSEQ multiplex PCR; TCRdb keeps only in-frame clonotypes and omits some of them. The sample consists of more than 35,000 clones, 85% to 90% of them appearing once. The sequenced sample was peripheral blood mononuclear cells (PBMCs), obtained before the second cycle of nivolumab. The receptors were gathered from a human donor with classical Hodgkin lymphoma. Each CDR3 is given with its conserved first and last residue. D genes are given only for firm matches. Not every row has a clone size; where given, it reads once, few, many or a size class.

V gene: TRBV11-3
CDR3 length: 15
D gene: NA
J gene: TRBJ2-5
clone size: NA
CDR3 protein: CASSFTSTKSRTQYF
CDR3 DNA: TGTGCCAGCAGCTTTACTAGCACCAAGAGTAGGACCCAGTACTTC

V gene: TRBV19
CDR3 length: 14
D gene: NA
J gene: TRBJ2-1
clone size: once
CDR3 protein: CASSMRPGYNEQFF
CDR3 DNA: TGTGCCAGTAGTATGAGACCAGGGTACAATGAGCAGTTCTTC

V gene: TRBV6-5
CDR3 length: 14
D gene: TRBD2
J gene: TRBJ2-5
clone size: NA
CDR3 protein: CASSLLAVQETQYF
CDR3 DNA: TGTGCCAGCAGCTTACTAGCGGTACAAGAGACCCAGTACTTC

V gene: TRBV27
CDR3 length: 12
D gene: NA
J gene: TRBJ2-7
clone size: NA
CDR3 protein: CASSFGGNEQYF
CDR3 DNA: TGTGCCAGCAGTTTCGGCGGGAACGAGCAGTACTTC

V gene: TRBV4-2
CDR3 length: 12
D gene: NA
J gene: TRBJ2-2
clone size: few
CDR3 protein: CASSQVSGELFF
CDR3 DNA: TGTGCCAGCAGCCAAGTTTCCGGGGAGCTGTTTTTT

V gene: TRBV13
CDR3 length: 15
D gene: TRBD2
J gene: TRBJ2-7
clone size: NA
CDR3 protein: CASSLDIAGVVEQYF
CDR3 DNA: TGTGCCAGCAGCTTAGATATAGCGGGAGTAGTCGAGCAGTACTTC

V gene: TRBV4-2
CDR3 length: 18
D gene: TRBD2
J gene: TRBJ2-3
clone size: NA
CDR3 protein: CASSQGAGTSGGTDTQYF
CDR3 DNA: TGTGCCAGCAGCCAAGGTGCCGGGACTAGCGGGGGCACAGATACGCAGTATTTT

V gene: TRBV6-6
CDR3 length: 13
D gene: NA
J gene: TRBJ1-5
clone size: NA
CDR3 protein: CASSPGGNQPQHF
CDR3 DNA: TGTGCCAGCAGTCCCGGGGGAAATCAGCCCCAGCATTTT

V gene: TRBV7-9
CDR3 length: 15
D gene: NA
J gene: TRBJ2-1
clone size: NA
CDR3 protein: CASPQTQASYNEQFF
CDR3 DNA: TGTGCCAGCCCCCAAACCCAAGCTTCCTACAATGAGCAGTTCTTC

V gene: TRBV11-3
CDR3 length: 17
D gene: NA
J gene: TRBJ2-7
clone size: once
CDR3 protein: CASSLASPGGGENEQYF
CDR3 DNA: TGTGCCAGCAGCTTAGCCTCCCCTGGTGGGGGCGAAAACGAGCAGTACTTC

V gene: TRBV30
CDR3 length: 14
D gene: TRBD2
J gene: TRBJ2-1
clone size: NA
CDR3 protein: CAWSKGLAGHEQFF
CDR3 DNA: TGTGCCTGGTCTAAAGGACTAGCGGGACATGAGCAGTTCTTC

V gene: TRBV18
CDR3 length: 14
D gene: TRBD2
J gene: TRBJ2-1
clone size: NA
CDR3 protein: CASSGLAGDNEQFF
CDR3 DNA: TGTGCCAGCTCAGGACTAGCGGGAGACAATGAGCAGTTCTTC

V gene: TRBV7-9
CDR3 length: 15
D gene: NA
J gene: TRBJ2-1
clone size: NA
CDR3 protein: CASSLLSGPYNEQFF
CDR3 DNA: TGTGCCAGCAGCTTACTCAGCGGTCCCTACAATGAGCAGTTCTTC

V gene: TRBV5-1
CDR3 length: 14
D gene: TRBD2
J gene: TRBJ2-1
clone size: once
CDR3 protein: CASSRTSGYNEQFF
CDR3 DNA: TGCGCCAGCAGCAGGACTAGCGGCTACAATGAGCAGTTCTTC

V gene: TRBV11-3
CDR3 length: 17
D gene: NA
J gene: TRBJ1-2
clone size: NA
CDR3 protein: CASSSKQLTRKTYGYTF
CDR3 DNA: TGTGCCAGCAGCTCTAAACAGCTTACCCGAAAGACCTATGGCTACACCTTC

V gene: TRBV9
CDR3 length: 14
D gene: NA
J gene: TRBJ2-1
clone size: NA
CDR3 protein: CASSVGQGNDEQFF
CDR3 DNA: TGTGCCAGCAGCGTAGGTCAGGGTAACGATGAGCAGTTCTTC

V gene: TRBV7-9
CDR3 length: 16
D gene: TRBD2
J gene: TRBJ2-7
clone size: NA
CDR3 protein: CASSPLSGSMGYEQYF
CDR3 DNA: TGTGCCAGCAGTCCCCTTAGCGGGAGTATGGGTTACGAGCAGTACTTC

V gene: TRBV7-9
CDR3 length: 17
D gene: TRBD1
J gene: TRBJ2-6
clone size: NA
CDR3 protein: CASSRDRGFSGANVLTF
CDR3 DNA: TGTGCCAGCAGCCGGGACAGGGGGTTCTCTGGGGCCAACGTCCTGACTTTC

V gene: TRBV11-1
CDR3 length: 15
D gene: TRBD1
J gene: TRBJ1-1
clone size: few
CDR3 protein: CASSLGQTGITEAFF
CDR3 DNA: TGTGCCAGCAGCTTAGGACAGACAGGGATCACTGAAGCTTTCTTT

V gene: TRBV15
CDR3 length: 17
D gene: NA
J gene: TRBJ1-1
clone size: NA
CDR3 protein: CATSREIGGRLSTEAFF
CDR3 DNA: TGTGCCACCAGCAGAGAAATCGGGGGGCGTCTGAGCACTGAAGCTTTCTTT

V gene: TRBV6-6
CDR3 length: 13
D gene: NA
J gene: TRBJ2-1
clone size: NA
CDR3 protein: CASKNWGWNEQFF
CDR3 DNA: TGTGCCAGCAAAAATTGGGGTTGGAATGAGCAGTTCTTC

V gene: TRBV28
CDR3 length: 15
D gene: NA
J gene: TRBJ1-1
clone size: NA
CDR3 protein: CASTKSGLGDGKAFF
CDR3 DNA: TGTGCCAGCACCAAATCGGGTTTGGGGGACGGCAAAGCTTTCTTT

V gene: TRBV6-5
CDR3 length: 13
D gene: NA
J gene: TRBJ2-1
clone size: NA
CDR3 protein: CASSYSDYNEQFF
CDR3 DNA: TGTGCCAGCAGTTACTCCGACTACAATGAGCAGTTCTTC

V gene: TRBV5-1
CDR3 length: 15
D gene: NA
J gene: TRBJ2-2
clone size: NA
CDR3 protein: CASSLPQGNTGELFF
CDR3 DNA: TGCGCCAGCAGCTTACCTCAGGGGAACACCGGGGAGCTGTTTTTT

V gene: TRBV5-1
CDR3 length: 12
D gene: NA
J gene: TRBJ2-5
clone size: NA
CDR3 protein: CASSLEQETQYF
CDR3 DNA: TGCGCCAGCAGCCTAGAACAAGAGACCCAGTACTTC

V gene: TRBV27
CDR3 length: 15
D gene: TRBD1
J gene: TRBJ1-2
clone size: NA
CDR3 protein: CASSANNRDRRGYTF
CDR3 DNA: TGTGCCAGCAGTGCCAATAACCGGGACAGGAGGGGCTACACCTTC

V gene: TRBV5-1
CDR3 length: 17
D gene: NA
J gene: TRBJ2-6
clone size: NA
CDR3 protein: CASGGFWASSGANVLTF
CDR3 DNA: TGCGCCAGCGGGGGGTTTTGGGCTTCTAGTGGGGCCAACGTCCTGACTTTC

V gene: TRBV15
CDR3 length: 15
D gene: NA
J gene: TRBJ1-1
clone size: NA
CDR3 protein: CATSRDVGRNTEAFF
CDR3 DNA: TGTGCCACCAGCAGAGACGTAGGCCGGAACACTGAAGCTTTCTTT

V gene: TRBV12-5
CDR3 length: 17
D gene: NA
J gene: TRBJ2-1
clone size: NA
CDR3 protein: CASVINSGELAINEQFF
CDR3 DNA: TGTGCTAGTGTTATAAATTCAGGGGAGCTAGCAATCAATGAGCAGTTCTTC

V gene: TRBV5-1
CDR3 length: 14
D gene: NA
J gene: TRBJ2-5
clone size: once
CDR3 protein: CASSIWTAVDAQYF
CDR3 DNA: TGCGCCAGCAGCATCTGGACGGCCGTTGATGCCCAGTACTTC

V gene: TRBV7-3
CDR3 length: 17
D gene: TRBD2
J gene: TRBJ2-3
clone size: NA
CDR3 protein: CASSLTGLAGGLLTQYF
CDR3 DNA: TGTGCCAGCAGCTTAACGGGCCTAGCGGGAGGGCTACTGACGCAGTATTTT

V gene: TRBV18
CDR3 length: 13
D gene: NA
J gene: TRBJ2-1
clone size: NA
CDR3 protein: CASSPVQDNEQFF
CDR3 DNA: TGTGCCAGCTCACCGGTGCAGGACAATGAGCAGTTCTTC

V gene: TRBV2
CDR3 length: 14
D gene: NA
J gene: TRBJ2-7
clone size: once
CDR3 protein: CASSRLVVGYEQYF
CDR3 DNA: TGTGCCAGCAGCCGACTAGTCGTCGGCTACGAGCAGTACTTC

V gene: TRBV2
CDR3 length: 12
D gene: NA
J gene: TRBJ1-2
clone size: NA
CDR3 protein: CASIEGNYGYTF
CDR3 DNA: TGTGCCAGCATCGAGGGCAACTATGGCTACACCTTC

V gene: TRBV7-8
CDR3 length: 15
D gene: TRBD2
J gene: TRBJ2-1
clone size: NA
CDR3 protein: CASSLATGTSVEQFF
CDR3 DNA: TGTGCCAGCAGCTTAGCTACCGGGACTAGCGTTGAGCAGTTCTTC

V gene: TRBV9
CDR3 length: 13
D gene: NA
J gene: TRBJ2-3
clone size: NA
CDR3 protein: CASGRSLQDTQYF
CDR3 DNA: TGTGCCAGCGGGAGAAGTTTACAAGATACGCAGTATTTT

V gene: TRBV11-1
CDR3 length: 13
D gene: NA
J gene: TRBJ2-7
clone size: NA
CDR3 protein: CASTPPWGNEQYF
CDR3 DNA: TGTGCCAGCACCCCACCCTGGGGAAACGAGCAGTACTTC

V gene: TRBV14
CDR3 length: 15
D gene: NA
J gene: TRBJ2-1
clone size: NA
CDR3 protein: CASSQTLGTYNEQFF
CDR3 DNA: TGTGCCAGCAGCCAAACTCTTGGGACCTACAATGAGCAGTTCTTC

V gene: TRBV30
CDR3 length: 19
D gene: NA
J gene: TRBJ2-1
clone size: once
CDR3 protein: CAWIPGEGFSSGSYNEQFF
CDR3 DNA: TGTGCCTGGATCCCAGGGGAAGGATTCTCTAGCGGCTCCTACAATGAGCAGTTCTTC

V gene: TRBV29-1
CDR3 length: 11
D gene: NA
J gene: TRBJ1-4
clone size: NA
CDR3 protein: CSVGQGEKLFF
CDR3 DNA: TGCAGCGTTGGGCAGGGGGAAAAACTGTTTTTT

V gene: TRBV28
CDR3 length: 16
D gene: NA
J gene: TRBJ1-2
clone size: NA
CDR3 protein: CASSLEVAGVRYGYTF
CDR3 DNA: TGTGCCAGCAGTTTAGAGGTTGCGGGGGTCCGCTATGGCTACACCTTC

V gene: TRBV6-5
CDR3 length: 13
D gene: NA
J gene: TRBJ2-2
clone size: NA
CDR3 protein: CASNQGNTGELFF
CDR3 DNA: TGTGCCAGCAACCAGGGGAACACCGGGGAGCTGTTTTTT

V gene: TRBV6-4
CDR3 length: 15
D gene: TRBD2
J gene: TRBJ2-2
clone size: NA
CDR3 protein: CASAKAGGGTGELFF
CDR3 DNA: TGTGCCAGCGCCAAAGCGGGAGGCGGCACCGGGGAGCTGTTTTTT

V gene: TRBV6-5
CDR3 length: 14
D gene: NA
J gene: TRBJ1-1
clone size: NA
CDR3 protein: CASSFAGSGTEAFF
CDR3 DNA: TGTGCCAGCAGTTTTGCCGGGAGCGGTACTGAAGCTTTCTTT

V gene: TRBV10-3
CDR3 length: 14
D gene: NA
J gene: TRBJ1-1
clone size: few
CDR3 protein: CAISTRGRTTEAFF
CDR3 DNA: TGTGCCATCAGTACCAGGGGCCGCACCACTGAAGCTTTCTTT

V gene: TRBV6-6
CDR3 length: 13
D gene: NA
J gene: TRBJ1-1
clone size: NA
CDR3 protein: CASSYSENTEAFF
CDR3 DNA: TGTGCCAGCAGTTACTCGGAAAATACTGAAGCTTTCTTT

V gene: TRBV6-5
CDR3 length: 13
D gene: NA
J gene: TRBJ2-2
clone size: NA
CDR3 protein: CASTNTNTGELFF
CDR3 DNA: TGTGCCAGCACCAACACCAACACCGGGGAGCTGTTTTTT

V gene: TRBV6-6
CDR3 length: 14
D gene: NA
J gene: TRBJ2-3
clone size: NA
CDR3 protein: CASSYSQGTDTQYF
CDR3 DNA: TGTGCCAGCAGTTACTCGCAGGGGACAGATACGCAGTATTTT

V gene: TRBV7-2
CDR3 length: 18
D gene: NA
J gene: TRBJ2-1
clone size: once
CDR3 protein: CASSFPRKSISSYNEQFF
CDR3 DNA: TGTGCCAGCAGCTTTCCACGCAAGTCGATCAGCTCCTACAATGAGCAGTTCTTC